Following are 7 T cell receptor beta chains from one sample sequenced in a study of cytomegalovirus exposure and HLA in healthy donors. The PCR contained 60 Vbeta and 13 Jbeta primers. TCRdb's copy holds only in-frame clones and misses some; the assay was immunoSEQ multiplex PCR. The table shows more than 85,000 clones, with more than 75% occurring only once. The sequencing sample was made of PBMCs. All receptors come from a woman in her 50s in good health and CMV-seropositive.

Notes on this clone: One junction end disagrees with the germline gene, perhaps due to a read error. The DNA for the CDR3 is TGTTCCAGCAGCCACTCGGACAGGGGGAATCAGCCCCAGCATTTT. Its translation is CSSSHSDRGNQPQHF. The V call is TRBV7-9, the J call TRBJ1-5; 10 bases fit TRBD1. Germline V CDR1 and CDR2: SEHNR, FQNEAQ (reference sequence). CDR3 length: 15 residues.

This chain joins TRBV5-1 and TRBJ1-5, with D possibly TRBD1 on 5 matching bases. Between the trimmed V and J ends, which lost 4 bases and 7 bases, there was a span of 15 bases. Looked up from germline, CDR1 is SGHRS and CDR2 is YFSETQ. The length of the CDR3 is 14 residues. In nucleotides, the CDR3 is TGCGCCAGCAGCCCCTCGGGACTCCCGCAGCCCCAGCATTTT. This sequence encodes CASSPSGLPQPQHF.

This clone has more than one count but fewer than ten. The chain uses TRBV6-1 and TRBJ2-2; 8 nucleotides match TRBD1. The length of the CDR3 is 14 residues. Per the germline V gene, CDR1 is MNHNS and CDR2 is SASEGT. Trimming at V came to 4 bases and at J to 7 bases, leaving 5 bases not matched to a gene. CDR3 in amino acids: CASSAGGGNGELFF. In nucleotides, the CDR3 is TGTGCCAGCAGTGCAGGGGGCGGGAACGGGGAGCTGTTTTTT.

This clone was observed once. The chain employs TRBV9 and TRBJ1-1; D remains unclear. Germline CDR1 is SGDLS and CDR2 is YYNGEE. The length of the CDR3 is 15 residues. V dropped 0 bases and J dropped 1 base, with 10 bases sitting between them. DNA of the CDR3: TGTGCCAGCAGCGTAGTTGCAGCGACGAACACTGAAGCTTTCTTT. Translated, it gives CASSVVAATNTEAFF.

V gene TRBV5-1 combines with J gene TRBJ1-5, with 7 bases identical to TRBD1. CDR1 is SGHRS and CDR2 is YFSETQ in the germline V gene. V was pared by 1 base and J by 3 bases, with 7 bases of the junction left unmatched. The CDR3 is 16 amino acids. The CDR3: CASSLLPGGNNQPQHF. The CDR3 nucleotides are TGCGCCAGCAGCTTGCTGCCAGGGGGGAACAATCAGCCCCAGCATTTT.

This chain's CDR3 is CASSLVVIAGGYEQYF. The CDR3 DNA reads TGTGCCAGCAGCTTAGTGGTGATAGCGGGAGGTTACGAGCAGTACTTC. V and J are TRBV11-2 and TRBJ2-7; TRBD2 aligns across 10 bases. Unmatched junction bases numbered 7, after V lost 1 base and J lost 4 bases. The CDR3 sequence is 16 residues long. Germline V gene lookup returns CDR1 SGHAT and CDR2 FQNNGV.

This clone came up a few times. The chain employs TRBV2 and TRBJ2-3; 7 nucleotides agree with TRBD1. The CDR3 spans 17 residues. Germline trimming cut 6 bases from V and 6 bases from J; bases unmatched to any gene: 18. Germline CDR1 reads SNHLY; CDR2 reads FYNNEI. For the CDR3, the DNA is TGTGCCAGCAGGACCGAGGGGGACAGCGGATGGGGGGATACGCAGTATTTT. Residues: CASRTEGDSGWGDTQYF.